These 20 T cell receptor beta chains were sequenced from one sample in a study of T cell responses to AZD1222 COVID-19 vaccine. Some clones are missing from TCRdb's copy, which holds only in-frame ones; the method was immunoSEQ multiplex PCR. The repertoire holds about 190,000 clones, with about 92% as singletons. Sequencing was performed on peripheral blood, taken on day 0 of AZD1222 vaccination. Receptors were obtained from an adult in good health.

The V and J genes are TRBV2 and TRBJ2-2; tentatively, D is TRBD1 or TRBD2 (5 bases each). The CDR3 extends over 14 amino acids. With 4 bases removed from V and 5 bases from J, the gap between germline ends came to 11 bases. Per the germline V gene, CDR1 is SNHLY and CDR2 is FYNNEI. This CDR3 reads CASSVGPGTGELFF. The CDR3 DNA reads as TGTGCCAGCAGTGTGGGGCCGGGAACCGGGGAGCTGTTTTTT.

This sequence joins TRBV6-5 and TRBJ1-1, with D hard to call. V lost 5 bases to trimming and J lost 2 bases, with 9 bases between them. This CDR3 spans 13 amino acids. Germline CDR1 MNHEY, CDR2 SVGAGI. For the CDR3, the DNA is TGTGCCAGCAGTCTCGTCGAAAACACTGAAGCTTTCTTT. As protein: CASSLVENTEAFF.

The rearrangement links TRBV11-2 to TRBJ1-1, with D perhaps TRBD1 (5 bases). This CDR3 contains 13 residues. Between the trimmed V and J ends, which lost 5 bases and 7 bases, there was a span of 14 bases. In germline, CDR1 is SGHAT, CDR2 FQNNGV. This CDR3 is CASSPKTEFEAFF. In DNA form, the CDR3 reads TGTGCCAGCAGCCCCAAGACAGAATTTGAAGCTTTCTTT.

V usage is TRBV7-9 and J usage is TRBJ1-2; weak D call: TRBD1 (5 bases). This CDR3 is built from 13 residues. The germline gives CDR1 SEHNR, CDR2 FQNEAQ (reference sequence). Deletions cut 2 bases from V and 5 bases from J, with 9 bases between. The CDR3 coding sequence is TGTGCCAGCAGCTTACCGGGGGGATATGGCTACACCTTC. Translating gives CASSLPGGYGYTF.

The chain has TRBV5-1 and TRBJ2-6, with 9 bases lining up with TRBD1. CDR1 and CDR2 from the germline V gene are SGHRS and YFSETQ. The length of the CDR3 is 17 residues. The V and J ends lost 5 bases and 0 bases, in that order; junction bases with no gene match: 6. The CDR3 spells CASRFRDRDSGANVLTF. For the CDR3, the DNA is TGCGCCAGCAGATTCCGGGACAGGGACTCTGGGGCCAACGTCCTGACTTTC.

V and J are TRBV10-3 and TRBJ1-3; D remains unclear. The CDR3 runs to 13 residues. Trimming cost V 8 bases and J 7 bases, with 15 bases left between them. Germline lookup yields CDR1 ENHRY and CDR2 SYGVKD. As DNA, the CDR3 is TGTGCCATCGCCCCTGGACCAAAGAACACCATATATTTT. This translates into CAIAPGPKNTIYF.

DNA of the CDR3: TGCGCCAGCAGCCTCAACAGGGGGGGCGGAGAGACCCAGTACTTC. It yields the protein CASSLNRGGGETQYF. The chain joins TRBV4-3 to TRBJ2-5; the D gene is possibly TRBD1 (8 bases). The V gene lost 4 bases and the J gene lost 4 bases, with 16 bases spanning the gap. The CDR3 is made up of 15 amino acids. CDR1 and CDR2 from the germline V gene are LGHNA and YSLEER.

The genes are TRBV4-1 and TRBJ1-4, with a weak D call TRBD1 (5 bases). The CDR3 sequence is 13 residues long. Trimming took off 4 bases at V and 8 bases at J, with 11 bases between the two ends. Germline V gives CDR1 MGHRA, CDR2 YSYEKL. CDR3 in amino acids: CASSLVRGEKLFF. The DNA of the CDR3 is TGCGCCAGCAGCCTAGTCCGGGGGGAAAAACTGTTTTTT.

V is TRBV27 and J is TRBJ2-5, with TRBD1 identical over 7 bases. After removal of 3 bases from V and 0 bases from J, the junction contained 1 base not matched to a gene. Per the germline V gene, CDR1 is MNHEY and CDR2 is SMNVEV (reference sequence). This CDR3 contains 14 residues. The CDR3 spells CASSFRGHQETQYF. DNA for the CDR3: TGTGCCAGCAGTTTTAGGGGGCACCAAGAGACCCAGTACTTC.

The V gene is TRBV5-8, the J gene TRBJ1-2; tentatively, D is TRBD1 (6 bases). Germline V gene lookup returns CDR1 SGHTS and CDR2 YDEGEE. CDR3 length: 15 residues. Between the trimmed V and J ends, which lost 4 bases and 10 bases, there was a span of 23 bases. The CDR3 DNA sequence: TGTGCCAGCAGCGCCAGGACAGTTGCGGCCCTCCCCTACACCTTC. It yields the protein CASSARTVAALPYTF.

V is TRBV6-5 and J is TRBJ2-1; 9 bases align to TRBD2. The CDR3 is 15 amino acids. Germline CDR1 and CDR2: MNHEY and SVGAGI. J was trimmed by 4 bases and V by 9 bases; bases with no gene match: 10. The CDR3 reads CASALGSGGYNEQFF. CDR3 in DNA: TGTGCCAGTGCCCTGGGTAGCGGGGGTTACAATGAGCAGTTCTTC.

This clone appeared a single time. The chain is built from TRBV15 and TRBJ2-1; 7 nucleotides align to TRBD2. The germline V gene has CDR1 LNHNV and CDR2 YYDKDF (reference sequence). The CDR3 is 16 residues long. Germline trimming cut 5 bases from V and 9 bases from J; bases unmatched to any gene: 16. CDR3 in DNA: TGTGCCACCAGCTCTCTGGGGCGGGGGTCGGAAGGTGAGCAGTTCTTC. This codes for CATSSLGRGSEGEQFF.

This chain connects TRBV24-1 to TRBJ1-2; no clear D. CDR3 size: 12 residues. Germline CDR1 is KGHDR and CDR2 is SFDVKD. V was cut by 2 bases and J by 2 bases, with 2 bases left in between. For the CDR3, the DNA is TGTGCCACCAGTGATTCCAACTATGGCTACACCTTC. It yields the protein CATSDSNYGYTF.

The rearrangement links TRBV7-9 to TRBJ2-3; tentatively, D is TRBD1 (6 bases). Germline values: CDR1 SEHNR, CDR2 FQNEAQ (reference sequence). V dropped 2 bases and J dropped 4 bases, with 10 bases sitting between them. This CDR3 has 14 amino acids. The CDR3 sequence is CASSLLQGADTQYF. CDR3 nucleotides: TGTGCCAGCAGCTTATTACAGGGAGCAGATACGCAGTATTTT. Supplemented by reference TRBV7-9 and TRBJ2-3, the full variable domain reads DTGVSQNPRHKITKRGQNVTFRCDPISEHNRLYWYRQTLGQGPEFLTYFQNEAQLEKSRLLSDRFSAERPKGSFSTLEIQRTEQGDSAMYLCASSLLQGADTQYFGPGTRLTVL.

CDR3 in amino acids: CASSLTGGSGEKLFF. The CDR3 coding sequence is TGCGCCAGCAGCCTTACAGGGGGGAGCGGTGAAAAACTGTTTTTT. The chain combines TRBV4-1 with TRBJ1-4; 8 nucleotides align to TRBD1. Germline assignment: CDR1 MGHRA and CDR2 YSYEKL. The CDR3 runs 15 residues. V gave up 4 bases and J gave up 7 bases; unmatched junction bases: 8.

The chain employs TRBV6-5 and TRBJ1-6; 7 nucleotides align to TRBD1. Germline V gives CDR1 MNHEY, CDR2 SVGAGI. With 0 bases clipped from V and 10 bases from J, the junction kept 9 bases outside the gene matches. The CDR3 is 16 residues long. CDR3 residues: CASSYSRQGTGSPLHF. The CDR3 bases are TGTGCCAGCAGTTACTCGAGACAGGGAACAGGGTCACCCCTCCACTTT.

The chain carries TRBV14 and TRBJ2-1; maybe TRBD1 (6 bases). The CDR3 is 13 amino acids. V gave up 4 bases and J gave up 7 bases, with 11 bases separating them. Germline CDR1 is SGHDN and CDR2 is FVKESK. Written as DNA, the CDR3 is TGTGCCAGCAGCCTCCTCAGGGGTAATGAGCAGTTCTTC. Amino acid sequence: CASSLLRGNEQFF.

The rearrangement links TRBV7-7 to TRBJ2-3; TRBD1 matches 7 bases. This CDR3 has 15 amino acids. Germline CDR1 and CDR2: SSHAT and FNYEAQ (reference sequence). V shed 5 bases, J shed 4 bases, and the junction held 9 bases outside the gene matches. The CDR3 loop is CASSQGTDSPDTQYF. DNA of the CDR3: TGTGCCAGCAGCCAGGGGACAGATTCTCCAGATACGCAGTATTTT.

The J gene is TRBJ2-5, the V gene TRBV5-4, with D possibly being TRBD1 or TRBD2 (6 bases each). V lost 0 bases, J lost 3 bases, and 21 bases lay in between. Per germline, CDR1 SGHNT and CDR2 YYREEE (reference sequence). The CDR3 loop spans 18 amino acids. The CDR3 protein is CASSLDRASTGAKETQYF. CDR3 sequence (DNA): TGTGCCAGCAGCTTGGACAGAGCCTCAACGGGGGCTAAAGAGACCCAGTACTTC.

V usage is TRBV9 and J usage is TRBJ2-5; D unclear. The CDR3 totals 14 residues. Germline loops: CDR1 SGDLS, CDR2 YYNGEE. V gave up 0 bases and J gave up 2 bases, with 8 bases separating them. CDR3 nucleotides: TGTGCCAGCAGCGTAGGGCAGAGTCAAGAGACCCAGTACTTC. Its translation is CASSVGQSQETQYF.